Included here is one TCR beta chain sequence, with context. Profiling relied on immunoSEQ multiplex PCR, and the TCRdb table lists in-frame clones only, not all of them. The sample yields about 120,000 clones, about 94% seen once. The CDR3 length is 16 residues. Trimming removed 3 bases from V and 7 bases from J; junction bases left unmatched: 12. Germline V gene data show CDR1 as LNHDA and CDR2 as SQIVND (reference sequence). The data were obtained in a study of siplizumab effects on memory and regulatory T cells. The V and J genes are TRBV19 and TRBJ2-7; 10 positions match TRBD2. The sequencing input was non-Treg CD4+ T cells sorted from blood. The receptor was isolated from a human donor in good health. The CDR3 sequence: CASSIGLAGVSREQYF. In DNA, the CDR3 is TGTGCCAGTAGTATTGGGCTAGCGGGGGTTTCCCGGGAGCAGTACTTC.